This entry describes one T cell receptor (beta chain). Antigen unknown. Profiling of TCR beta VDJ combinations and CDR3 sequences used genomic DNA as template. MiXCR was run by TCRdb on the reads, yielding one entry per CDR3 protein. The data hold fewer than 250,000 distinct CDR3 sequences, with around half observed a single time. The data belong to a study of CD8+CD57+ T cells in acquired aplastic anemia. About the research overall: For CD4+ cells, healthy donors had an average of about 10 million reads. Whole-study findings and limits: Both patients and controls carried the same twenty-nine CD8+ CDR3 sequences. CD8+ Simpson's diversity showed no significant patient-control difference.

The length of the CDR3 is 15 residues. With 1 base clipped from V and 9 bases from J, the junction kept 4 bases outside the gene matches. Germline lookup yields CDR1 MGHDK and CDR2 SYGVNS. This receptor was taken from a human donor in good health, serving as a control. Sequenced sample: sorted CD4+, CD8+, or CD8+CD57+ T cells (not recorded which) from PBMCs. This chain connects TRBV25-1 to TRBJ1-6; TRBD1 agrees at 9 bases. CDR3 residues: CASSELTGGFSPLHF. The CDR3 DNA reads TGTGCCAGCAGTGAATTGACAGGGGGATTTTCACCCCTCCACTTT.